Listed below are T cell receptor beta chains from one sample, sequenced in a study of blood T cell repertoires in COVID-19. The data were produced by immunoSEQ multiplex PCR, yet TCRdb's version contains in-frame clones alone and is incomplete. The sample carries a few hundred thousand clones, approximately 85% recorded once. The sequenced sample was PBMCs or T cells enriched from blood (not recorded which). The receptors were gathered from a woman in her twenties or thirties who had recovered from COVID-19. CDR3s include the opening cysteine and the closing phenylalanine or tryptophan. Fields, in order: V gene, clone size, J gene, D gene, CDR3 DNA, CDR3 protein. D genes are given only for firm matches. Only part of the rows carry a size: once, few, many, or a class if the clone is expanded.

V: TRBV27
size: once
J: TRBJ2-1
D: TRBD2
DNA: TGTGCCAGCACCAAGTTGGGTAGCGGGGGGGCTGGGAATGAGCAGTTCTTC
CDR3: CASTKLGSGGAGNEQFF

V: TRBV3-1/TRBV3-2
size: NA
J: TRBJ2-3
D: NA
DNA: TGTGCCAGCAGCCAAGAGGGGGCAAGATTATCGCAGTATTTT
CDR3: CASSQEGARLSQYF

V: TRBV19
size: NA
J: TRBJ2-2
D: NA
DNA: TGTGCCAGTAGTATGCTAGGGGAAAGCGGGGAGCTGTTTTTT
CDR3: CASSMLGESGELFF

V: TRBV7-2
size: few
J: TRBJ2-4
D: NA
DNA: TGTGCCAGCAGCTTCGACTTACTAGCCAAAAACATTCAGTACTTC
CDR3: CASSFDLLAKNIQYF

V: TRBV3-1/TRBV3-2
size: NA
J: TRBJ1-6
D: NA
DNA: TGTGCCAGCAGCCAAGAGGGGGCGTTTAGGGTCACACCCCTCCACTTT
CDR3: CASSQEGAFRVTPLHF

V: TRBV27
size: NA
J: TRBJ2-1
D: NA
DNA: TGTGCCAGCAGTTTATGGAGCTCCTACAATGAGCAGTTCTTC
CDR3: CASSLWSSYNEQFF

V: TRBV3-1/TRBV3-2
size: once
J: TRBJ2-7
D: NA
DNA: TGTGCCAGCAGCCTTCGTGGAGGGGGCAGTTGGTCCTACGAGCAGTACTTC
CDR3: CASSLRGGGSWSYEQYF

V: TRBV5-4
size: few
J: TRBJ1-2
D: NA
DNA: TGTGCCAGCAGCCCGCGAGGTGGAGACGGCTACACCTTC
CDR3: CASSPRGGDGYTF

V: TRBV19
size: NA
J: TRBJ1-2
D: NA
DNA: TGTGCCAGTAGTGTTCCGCGGGACCGACTGTCTGAACGTGGCTACACCTTC
CDR3: CASSVPRDRLSERGYTF

V: TRBV4-1
size: NA
J: TRBJ1-2
D: TRBD1
DNA: TGCGCCAGCAGCCAAGACATTTTAGGGGACAGGGGTTATGGCTACACCTTC
CDR3: CASSQDILGDRGYGYTF

V: TRBV7-6
size: few
J: TRBJ1-2
D: NA
DNA: TGTGCCAGCAGCCACTTGGGACAAGCAGCATCTTTCTATGGCTACACCTTC
CDR3: CASSHLGQAASFYGYTF

V: TRBV10-1
size: NA
J: TRBJ2-1
D: TRBD2
DNA: TGCGCCAGCTCGGGACTAGCGGGATCGCGTGAGCAGTTCTTC
CDR3: CASSGLAGSREQFF

V: TRBV6-5
size: NA
J: TRBJ2-7
D: NA
DNA: TGTGTCACTCTTTCGTACTCCTACGAGCAGTACTTC
CDR3: CVTLSYSYEQYF

V: TRBV12-3/TRBV12-4
size: NA
J: TRBJ1-2
D: NA
DNA: TGTGCCAGTCGCGAGGGGGTCTATGGCTACACCTTC
CDR3: CASREGVYGYTF

V: TRBV5-1
size: many
J: TRBJ1-1
D: TRBD1
DNA: TGCGCCAGCAGAACCAATACAGGGGCGGGTACTGAAGCTTTCTTT
CDR3: CASRTNTGAGTEAFF

V: TRBV6-1
size: NA
J: TRBJ1-2
D: NA
DNA: TGTGCCAGCAGTGACAGGGCAAGTGGCTACACCTTC
CDR3: CASSDRASGYTF

V: TRBV6-2/TRBV6-3
size: NA
J: TRBJ2-2
D: NA
DNA: TGTGCCAGCAGCCCTGCCCCAGGGACGAACACCGGGGAGCTGTTTTTT
CDR3: CASSPAPGTNTGELFF

V: TRBV3-1/TRBV3-2
size: NA
J: TRBJ2-1
D: TRBD2
DNA: TGTGCCAGCAGCCAAGTGATAGCGGGGGGGCCGGCCTACAATGAGCAGTTCTTC
CDR3: CASSQVIAGGPAYNEQFF

V: TRBV5-4
size: NA
J: TRBJ2-3
D: TRBD2
DNA: TGTGCCAGCGCGGAGGGGAGGGGAGATACGCAGTATTTT
CDR3: CASAEGRGDTQYF

V: TRBV2
size: once
J: TRBJ1-1
D: TRBD1
DNA: TGTGCCAGCAGAAGGGACAGATGGGAGACTGAAGCTTTCTTT
CDR3: CASRRDRWETEAFF

V: TRBV11-2
size: NA
J: TRBJ1-5
D: TRBD1
DNA: TGTGCCAGCAGCCCCCGGACAGGGCCGAATCAGCCCCAGCATTTT
CDR3: CASSPRTGPNQPQHF

V: TRBV11-1
size: NA
J: TRBJ1-1
D: NA
DNA: TGTGCCAGCACCAAAAGGGGGTTTTTGAACACTGAAGCTTTCTTT
CDR3: CASTKRGFLNTEAFF

V: TRBV11-2
size: NA
J: TRBJ2-4
D: NA
DNA: TGTGCCAGCAGCTTAGTGACTGGATCTCTAGCCAAAAACATTCAGTACTTC
CDR3: CASSLVTGSLAKNIQYF

V: TRBV4-1
size: NA
J: TRBJ2-4
D: NA
DNA: TGCGCCAGCAGCCAAGAGAAGGCGGGACGCGCCAAAAACATTCAGTACTTC
CDR3: CASSQEKAGRAKNIQYF

V: TRBV4-1
size: NA
J: TRBJ1-3
D: TRBD1
DNA: TGCGCCAGCAGCCAACCGAACAGGGGTATGTCTGGAAACACCATATATTTT
CDR3: CASSQPNRGMSGNTIYF

V: TRBV6-7
size: NA
J: TRBJ2-7
D: NA
DNA: TGTGCAAGAGGGGGGGGTATCTACGAGCAGTACTTC
CDR3: CARGGGIYEQYF

V: TRBV2
size: many
J: TRBJ2-2
D: NA
DNA: TGTGCCAGCAGTGTAGAGGGGGCGGGAAACACCGGGGAGCTGTTTTTT
CDR3: CASSVEGAGNTGELFF

V: TRBV7-9
size: NA
J: TRBJ1-1
D: NA
DNA: TGTGCCAGCAGCTTTCTTCAAAGAGGAATGAACACTGAAGCTTTCTTT
CDR3: CASSFLQRGMNTEAFF

V: TRBV20-1
size: NA
J: TRBJ1-2
D: NA
DNA: TGCAGTGTTCGCAGGGTAGATGGCTACACCTTC
CDR3: CSVRRVDGYTF

V: TRBV11-2
size: NA
J: TRBJ2-5
D: TRBD2
DNA: TGTGCCAGCAGCTTAGATGTGAGCGGGGGGGCCTTGGAGACCCAGTACTTC
CDR3: CASSLDVSGGALETQYF

V: TRBV11-2
size: NA
J: TRBJ2-5
D: TRBD1
DNA: TGTGCCAGCAGCTTATTTCCCGACAGGGCCGAAGAGACCCAGTACTTC
CDR3: CASSLFPDRAEETQYF

V: TRBV7-9
size: NA
J: TRBJ2-2
D: TRBD1
DNA: TGTGCCAGCAGCCGGGGGCCCGGGACAGGCCTCACCGGGGAGCTGTTTTTT
CDR3: CASSRGPGTGLTGELFF

V: TRBV7-9
size: few
J: TRBJ2-7
D: NA
DNA: TGTGCCAGCAGCCCAGTCGGCGGGCAGCTCCTACTCGAGCAGTACTTC
CDR3: CASSPVGGQLLLEQYF

V: TRBV2
size: NA
J: TRBJ2-1
D: TRBD2
DNA: TGTGCCAGCAGTGATACCCGAGCGGGAGGGAACCTACACAATGAGCAGTTCTTC
CDR3: CASSDTRAGGNLHNEQFF

V: TRBV10-1
size: NA
J: TRBJ2-2
D: NA
DNA: TGCGCCAGCAGTCCTGGAGGGTCACGCACCGGGGAGCTGTTTTTT
CDR3: CASSPGGSRTGELFF

V: TRBV5-1
size: NA
J: TRBJ2-1
D: TRBD2
DNA: TGCGCCAGCAGCCAGGGACTAGCGGGAGATGAGCAGTTCTTC
CDR3: CASSQGLAGDEQFF

V: TRBV29-1
size: NA
J: TRBJ1-5
D: TRBD1
DNA: TGCAGCGTCCGTCTAGGGGGGACAGGGGATCAGCCCCAGCATTTT
CDR3: CSVRLGGTGDQPQHF

V: TRBV7-9
size: once
J: TRBJ1-2
D: NA
DNA: TGTGCCAGCAGCTCACACAGGGCCTCGTCGAGTGGCTACACCTTC
CDR3: CASSSHRASSSGYTF

V: TRBV7-6
size: NA
J: TRBJ2-2
D: NA
DNA: TGTGCCAGCAGCTTAGACTATGCTGAAACCGGGGAGCTGTTTTTT
CDR3: CASSLDYAETGELFF